These 32 T cell receptor beta chains were sequenced from one sample in a study of glioma-infiltrating T cells. The iRepertoire nested amplicon-rescue multiplex PCR amplified TCR alpha and beta CDR3s from RNA. Each CDR3 protein gets one entry after TCRdb re-called the multiplex PCR reads with MiXCR. Of over 90,000 distinct CDR3 sequences listed, under 30% are singletons. Sequencing was performed on glioma tissue, nonneoplastic brain tissue, or PBMCs (not recorded which). These receptors all come from a human donor with low-grade glioma or glioblastoma, undergoing nonglioma brain surgery, or in good health (not recorded which).

This clonotype appeared many times. The rearrangement links TRBV19 to TRBJ1-5, with D hard to call. The CDR3 totals 13 residues. Trimming took 6 bases from V and 3 from J, leaving 9 bases between them. Per the germline V gene, CDR1 is LNHDA and CDR2 is SQIVND (reference sequence). In DNA form, the CDR3 reads TGTGCCAGTAGCGCGGGCATCAATCAGCCCCAGCATTTT. Translating gives CASSAGINQPQHF.

In this sample, this clonotype turned up many times. This chain links TRBV5-1 with TRBJ2-7; a weak D match, TRBD2 (5 bases). Trimming took off 0 bases at V and 3 bases at J, with 10 bases between the two ends. Per the germline V gene, CDR1 is SGHRS and CDR2 is YFSETQ. The CDR3 is 14 amino acids. The CDR3: CASSLEGRGYEQYF. The DNA for the CDR3 is TGCGCCAGCAGCTTGGAAGGACGGGGCTACGAGCAGTACTTC.

The count of this clonotype is one. The junction departs from the called germline gene at one end, perhaps through a read error. This chain connects TRBV7-7 to TRBJ2-7; possibly TRBD1 or TRBD2 for D (5 bases each). Germline values: CDR1 SSHAT, CDR2 FNYEAQ (reference sequence). The CDR3 consists of 13 residues. CDR3: CASIPRGPNEQYF. The CDR3 DNA is TGTGCTAGCATCCCCCGGGGCCCAAACGAGCAGTACTTC. The variable domain in full, completed from reference TRBV7-7 and TRBJ2-7, reads GAGVSQSPRYKVTKRGQDVTLRCDPISSHATLYWYQQALGQGPEFLTYFNYEAQPDKSGLPSDRFSAERPEGSISTLTIQRTEQRDSAMYRCASIPRGPNEQYFGPGTRLTVT.

This clonotype was picked up many times. This chain connects TRBV20-1 to TRBJ1-3; possibly TRBD1 for D (5 bases). Germline V CDR1 and CDR2: DFQATT, SNEGSKA (reference sequence). V was pared by 5 bases and J by 4 bases, with 12 bases between. The CDR3 runs to 13 residues. The CDR3 protein is CSAPEGVGNTIYF. In nucleotides, the CDR3 is TGCAGTGCTCCCGAAGGGGTAGGAAACACCATATATTTT.

This clonotype has a count of ten or more. The rearrangement joins TRBV4-2 to TRBJ2-4; no clear D gene. V shed 5 bases and J shed 10 bases, with 12 bases lying between them. The CDR3 is 12 residues long. CDR1 and CDR2 from the germline V gene are LGHNA and YNFKEQ. In DNA, the CDR3 is TGTGCCAGCAGCACCGGGTCTACGATTCAGTACTTC. This translates into CASSTGSTIQYF.

The sample holds a few counts of this clonotype. J is TRBJ1-2 and V is TRBV24-1; perhaps TRBD1 as D (5 bases). The CDR3 covers 13 residues. Trimming cost V 5 bases and J 5 bases, with 11 bases left between them. Per the germline V gene, CDR1 is KGHDR and CDR2 is SFDVKD. CDR3 coding DNA: TGTGCCACCAGTGCCCAGGGACGGTATGGCTACACCTTC. Its translation is CATSAQGRYGYTF.

This clonotype was seen a few times. The chain is built from TRBV7-2 and TRBJ1-1; 9 nucleotides agree with TRBD1. V trimming: 3 bases; J trimming: 4 bases; junction bases outside the gene matches: 9. Germline V gene lookup returns CDR1 SGHTA and CDR2 FQGNSA. The CDR3 spans 16 residues. The CDR3 here is CASSFTGGVGGTEAFF. CDR3 coding DNA: TGTGCCAGCAGCTTCACAGGGGGCGTAGGAGGCACTGAAGCTTTCTTT.

There are a few counts of this clonotype. The chain links TRBV29-1 to TRBJ1-2, with D possibly being TRBD1 (5 bases). CDR1 is SQVTM and CDR2 is ANQGSEA in the germline V gene. Trimming removed 6 bases at V and 2 bases at J, with 16 bases between. CDR3 length equals 14 residues. The CDR3 region has the DNA TGCAGCGTGGGGGGGGACCCAGGGAACTATGGCTACACCTTC. Translating gives CSVGGDPGNYGYTF.

This clonotype was detected many times. V is TRBV27 and J is TRBJ1-6; D remains ambiguous. The CDR3 totals 16 residues. Germline V lookup: CDR1 MNHEY, CDR2 SMNVEV (reference sequence). V lost 3 bases and J lost 2, with 11 bases in between. In nucleotides, the CDR3 is TGTGCCAGCAGTTTGTCATCTCTCGCCTATAATTCACCCCTCCACTTT. Residues: CASSLSSLAYNSPLHF.

The CDR3 nucleotides read TGTGCCAGCAGGGGGACTAGCGGGGGGGTCCAGTATTTT. The encoded protein is CASRGTSGGVQYF. V gene TRBV12-3 or TRBV12-4 combines with J gene TRBJ2-3; 16 bases fit TRBD2. Trimming at V came to 6 bases and at J to 12 bases, leaving 3 bases not matched to a gene. The CDR3 covers 13 residues.

Comments on this clonotype: A read error may be the cause here, since a much bigger clone is one base away. The V gene is TRBV27, the J gene TRBJ1-2; D is unresolved. The germline CDR1 and CDR2 sequences are MNHEY and SMNVEV (reference sequence). This CDR3 has 15 residues. The CDR3 protein is CASSWTANSKYGYTF. CDR3 DNA sequence: TGTGCCAGCAGTTGGACTGCGAACTCTAAGTATGGCTACACCTTC.

This clonotype was counted a few times. This chain links TRBV2 with TRBJ1-5; 7 nucleotides match TRBD1. Germline loops: CDR1 SNHLY, CDR2 FYNNEI. The CDR3 consists of 16 residues. The V segment lost 4 bases and the J segment 2 bases; nucleotides outside the gene matches: 8. The CDR3: CASSGNRGRGNQPQHF. In DNA form, the CDR3 reads TGTGCCAGCAGTGGAAACAGGGGAAGGGGCAATCAGCCCCAGCATTTT.

The J gene is TRBJ2-7, the V gene TRBV5-1, with TRBD2 as a possible D gene (6 bases). Deletions cut 5 bases from V and 6 bases from J, with 15 bases between. Germline-derived CDR1 and CDR2 are SGHRS and YFSETQ. CDR3 length: 13 amino acids. Here the CDR3 DNA reads TGCGCCAGCAGTTATTACCGGGACTCCGAGCAGTACTTC. Its translation: CASSYYRDSEQYF.

Many counts were recorded for this clonotype. This sequence joins TRBV6-2 or TRBV6-3 and TRBJ1-5; D is possibly TRBD1 (5 bases). Per germline, CDR1 MNHEY and CDR2 SVGEGT. The V end was cut by 5 bases, the J end by 1 base, with 24 bases between. This CDR3 region has 19 residues. Here the CDR3 reads CASSHPRYTQTGSNQPQHF. The CDR3, as DNA: TGTGCCAGCAGTCACCCGAGATACACCCAAACAGGAAGCAATCAGCCCCAGCATTTT.

This clonotype appeared many times. V and J are TRBV7-9 and TRBJ2-5; D is uncertain. The V gene lost 5 bases and the J gene lost 5 bases, with 12 bases spanning the gap. Germline V lookup: CDR1 SEHNR, CDR2 FQNEAQ (reference sequence). The CDR3 covers 13 residues. The CDR3 here is CASSPRGPETQYF. The CDR3 DNA reads as TGTGCCAGCAGCCCACGAGGTCCGGAGACCCAGTACTTC.

Points on this clonotype: A much larger clone differs by one base, so this may be a read error. This CDR3 reads CASAAEYGNTF. The CDR3 nucleotides read TGTGCCAGCGCGGCGGAATATGGCAACACCTTC. The V call is TRBV2, the J call TRBJ1-2; D not resolved. This CDR3 region has 11 residues. Per the germline V gene, CDR1 is SNHLY and CDR2 is FYNNEI.

In this sample, this clonotype turned up many times. The J gene is TRBJ1-1, the V gene TRBV12-3 or TRBV12-4, with D tentatively TRBD1 (6 bases). V lost 6 bases to trimming and J lost 4 bases, with 15 bases between them. The CDR3 is made up of 14 amino acids. DNA for the CDR3: TGTGCCAGCAGGTTGAGAGGGGGGATCACTGAAGCTTTCTTT. Translating gives CASRLRGGITEAFF.

This clonotype appeared many times. The V gene is TRBV7-6, the J gene TRBJ2-7; D could derive from TRBD1 or TRBD2 (5 bases each). Germline CDR1 and CDR2: SGHVS and FNYEAQ. V was clipped by 5 bases and J by 9 bases, with 14 bases between them. The CDR3 length is 12 residues. Here the CDR3 DNA reads TGTGCCAGCAGCACCCCGGGACGGATGCAGTACTTC. Amino acids: CASSTPGRMQYF.

In this sample, this clonotype turned up many times. The J gene is TRBJ2-3, the V gene TRBV18; 8 nucleotides agree with TRBD2. Germline values: CDR1 KGHSH, CDR2 LQKENI. Unmatched junction bases numbered 10, after V lost 0 bases and J lost 2 bases. This CDR3 is 18 amino acids long. CDR3 nucleotides: TGTGCCAGCTCACCACCGTATGCACTAGCGGACACCACAGATACGCAGTATTTT. Translation gives CASSPPYALADTTDTQYF.

Many counts were recorded for this clonotype. The CDR3 DNA reads as TGTGCTAGTGGTTTGGGAGCAGTGCTCCAGCCCCAGCATTTT. Its protein product is CASGLGAVLQPQHF. The chain joins TRBV12-5 to TRBJ1-5; no clear D. Per the germline V gene, CDR1 is LGHNT and CDR2 is FRNRAP. The CDR3 is 14 amino acids. Trimming stripped 1 base from V and 7 bases from J, with 11 bases between.

This clonotype came up many times. The chain couples TRBV7-2 to TRBJ2-1; D is unresolved. Germline CDR1 and CDR2: SGHTA and FQGNSA. The CDR3 length is 13 residues. The germline V and J ends were trimmed by 1 base and 8 bases, with 9 bases remaining between them. The DNA of the CDR3 is TGTGCCAGCAGCTTAGAGGCCAAAGATGAGCAGTTCTTC. The encoded protein is CASSLEAKDEQFF.

The chain recombines TRBV5-4 with TRBJ1-2; D not certain. Between the trimmed V and J ends, which lost 6 bases and 2 bases, there was a span of 14 bases. The CDR3 loop spans 14 amino acids. Looked up from germline, CDR1 is SGHNT and CDR2 is YYREEE (reference sequence). CDR3 nucleotide sequence: TGTGCCAGCATAGGTTCTCCCCGCAACTATGGCTACACCTTC. Residues: CASIGSPRNYGYTF.

This clonotype came up many times. The chain uses TRBV7-2 and TRBJ2-5, with 11 bases fitting TRBD1. Trimming removed 4 bases from V and 1 base from J; junction bases left unmatched: 17. Germline CDR1 is SGHTA and CDR2 is FQGNSA. The CDR3 sequence is 20 residues long. The chain's CDR3 is CASSSRTGGVRTHSQETQYF. The CDR3, as DNA: TGTGCCAGCAGCTCCAGGACAGGGGGCGTAAGGACACACTCCCAAGAGACCCAGTACTTC.

On this clonotype: The germline gene is not matched at one end of the junction; a read error may be the cause. The rearrangement joins TRBV11-1 to TRBJ1-3; possible D gene TRBD1, 5 bases. Germline CDR1 is SGHAT and CDR2 is FQDESV (reference sequence). CDR3 length: 15 residues. The CDR3 sequence is CASSPNQGTGNIIYF. In DNA form, the CDR3 reads TGTGCCAGCAGCCCCAACCAGGGTACTGGAAACATCATATATTTT.

The genes are TRBV10-2 and TRBJ1-3, with D maybe TRBD1 (5 bases). CDR3 length: 14 amino acids. The V end lost 2 bases, the J end lost 1 base, and 6 bases lay between the germline ends. CDR1 is WSHSY and CDR2 is SAAADI in the germline V gene. CDR3 sequence: CASSEQGSGNTIYF. Here the CDR3 DNA reads TGCGCCAGCAGTGAGCAGGGATCTGGAAACACCATATATTTT.

The chain has TRBV12-3 or TRBV12-4 and TRBJ2-3, with 7 positions matching TRBD2. The V segment lost 3 bases and the J segment 4 bases; nucleotides outside the gene matches: 4. The CDR3 totals 14 residues. Written as DNA, the CDR3 is TGTGCCAGCAGTTTCCGGCGGGGGTCAGATACGCAGTATTTT. Translation: CASSFRRGSDTQYF.

In its sample, this clonotype was seen many times. This sequence joins TRBV3-1 and TRBJ1-6; D might be TRBD1 (5 bases). The CDR3 totals 14 residues. With 5 bases removed from V and 7 bases from J, the gap between germline ends came to 12 bases. CDR1 LGHDT and CDR2 YNNKEL come from the germline V gene (reference sequence). CDR3 amino acids: CASSSQSGNSPLHF. The CDR3 nucleotides read TGTGCCAGCAGCTCCCAATCAGGGAATTCACCCCTCCACTTT.

This clonotype was counted only a few times. V gene TRBV10-3 combines with J gene TRBJ1-2; weak D call: TRBD1 (6 bases). CDR3 size: 15 residues. V was cut by 2 bases and J by 7 bases, with 17 bases left in between. From germline, CDR1 is ENHRY and CDR2 SYGVKD. The CDR3 loop reads CAISELDSASGGYTF. The DNA of the CDR3 is TGTGCCATCAGTGAGCTGGACAGTGCTTCAGGTGGCTACACCTTC.

Details on this clonotype: A much larger clonotype is one base distant, so this may be a read error. The chain joins TRBV7-2 to TRBJ2-3, with D possibly being TRBD2 (5 bases). V lost 5 bases to trimming and J lost 1 base, with 13 bases between them. Germline CDR1 reads SGHTA; CDR2 reads FQGNSA. The CDR3 length is 15 residues. The CDR3 region is CASSVGVRGTDTQYF. The CDR3 nucleotides are TGTGCCAGCAGCGTCGGGGTGCGGGGCACAGATACGCAGTATTTT.

The rearrangement uses TRBV3-1 and TRBJ1-3; D not certain. Germline V gene sequence: CDR1 LGHDT, CDR2 YNNKEL (reference sequence). Trimming took 6 bases from V and 2 from J, leaving 23 bases between them. CDR3 length: 18 residues. The CDR3 sequence: CASSPFWVQNIPGNTIYF. As DNA, the CDR3 is TGTGCCAGCAGTCCTTTTTGGGTTCAGAACATTCCTGGAAACACCATATATTTT.

The rearrangement joins TRBV2 to TRBJ2-5; D gene ambiguous. V shed 8 bases and J shed 4 bases, with 14 bases lying between them. This CDR3 has 13 amino acids. Germline V gene lookup returns CDR1 SNHLY and CDR2 FYNNEI. As DNA, the CDR3 is TGTGCCAGCGGCCCCCTCCTGGGAGAGACCCAGTACTTC. It yields the protein CASGPLLGETQYF.

The V call is TRBV5-5, the J call TRBJ1-3; D might be TRBD1 (6 bases). CDR3 length: 15 residues. With 1 base removed from V and 7 bases from J, the gap between germline ends came to 15 bases. Germline CDR1 and CDR2: SGHKS and YYEKEE (reference sequence). The CDR3 DNA is TGTGCCAGCAGCTTGTGGTTTGGGGGCCAGAACACCATATATTTT. Translating gives CASSLWFGGQNTIYF.